Sequencing of this T cell receptor beta chain was carried out in a study of prognosis after radiotherapy for stage I lung cancer. Whole-study context: Newly diagnosed primary stage I lung tumors were present in 13 to 15 patients, and oligometastatic NSCLC after surgical resection of the primary tumor was present in roughly 5 patients.

Germline CDR1 MRHNA, CDR2 SNTAGT. The CDR3 covers 15 residues. Study outcomes and limitations: Reportedly, the usage of TRBV and TRBJ genes was not the same in patients with and without metastases. Lower Shannon entropy values were found after stereotactic body radiation therapy in patients who developed distant metastases.

Two-round multiplex PCR, the amplification method, yielded TCR beta CDR3 from genomic DNA. The authors ran first-round PCR with primers specific to each TRBV and TRBJ gene. TCRdb itself ran the multiplex PCR reads through MiXCR, one entry per CDR3 protein. The table has roughly 20,000 distinct CDR3 sequences, around 50% seen once; the top ten hold roughly a quarter. About this clonotype: Its antigen is as yet unknown. One junction end does not reproduce the germline sequence, and a read error may be involved.

This receptor was obtained from a donor over 45 with non-small cell lung cancer. The specimen comprised PBMCs, sampled before or after stereotactic body radiation therapy (not recorded which). The chain carries TRBV6-4 and TRBJ2-1, with 9 bases that match TRBD2. This CDR3 reads CDSSRTSETYNEQFF. CDR3 sequence (DNA): TGTGACAGCAGCCGGACTAGCGAGACATACAATGAGCAGTTCTTC.